Listed here are 8 T cell receptor beta chains from one sample, sequenced in a study of beta chain features in type 1 diabetes. The whole isolated RNA underwent reverse transcription, so sequencing captured expressed TCRB transcripts. Repertoires were generated with immunoSEQ multiplex PCR, while TCRdb's copy carries only in-frame clones and drops some. The table records 860,000 or so clones, roughly 15% of them present only once. Sample: naive CD4+ T cells from blood. The receptor set was obtained from a woman aged 18-29 years in good health.

In this sample, this clone turned up many times. Other DNA sequences from this sample encode an identical CDR3 as well. V and J are TRBV28 and TRBJ1-5; no clear D. Germline V lookup: CDR1 MDHEN, CDR2 SYDVKM. This CDR3 region has 13 residues. Trimming cost V 3 bases and J 4 bases, with 7 bases left between them. The CDR3 spells CASSLTGNQPQHF. CDR3 in DNA: TGTGCCAGCAGTTTGACGGGGAATCAGCCCCAGCATTTT.

J is TRBJ2-5 and V is TRBV11-3; TRBD2 might be the D (5 bases). V was clipped by 3 bases and J by 4 bases, with 9 bases between them. This CDR3 spans 13 amino acids. CDR1 and CDR2 (germline): SGHNT, YENEEA. The CDR3 is CASSFGMGETQYF. CDR3 sequence (DNA): TGTGCCAGCAGCTTCGGGATGGGAGAGACCCAGTACTTC.

V is TRBV27 and J is TRBJ2-1; 7 nucleotides align to TRBD2. Germline CDR1 MNHEY, CDR2 SMNVEV (reference sequence). The CDR3 is 13 residues long. J was trimmed by 3 bases and V by 6 bases; bases with no gene match: 2. The CDR3 nucleotides are TGTGCCAGCAGAGCGGGAAACTACAATGAGCAGTTCTTC. It encodes CASRAGNYNEQFF.

This chain uses TRBV5-1 with TRBJ2-5; D unresolved. The J call may be wrong; the DNA end is better matched by TRBJ2-7. The CDR3 totals 11 residues. Germline assignment: CDR1 SGHRS and CDR2 YFSETQ. CDR3 amino acids: CASSSEYEQYF. CDR3 coding DNA: TGCGCCAGCAGCTCAGAATACGAGCAGTACTTC.

The chain links TRBV7-2 to TRBJ2-7; TRBD2 matches 9 bases. Per germline, CDR1 SGHTA and CDR2 FQGNSA. V lost 1 base and J lost 6; bases outside the gene matches: 7. The CDR3 has 15 residues. The CDR3 sequence is CASSLESSGNREQYF. For the CDR3, the DNA is TGTGCCAGCAGCTTAGAGTCTAGCGGGAATCGCGAGCAGTACTTC. Supplemented by reference TRBV7-2 and TRBJ2-7, the full variable domain reads GAGVSQSPSNKVTEKGKDVELRCDPISGHTALYWYRQSLGQGLEFLIYFQGNSAPDKSGLPSDRFSAERTGGSVSTLTIQRTQQEDSAVYLCASSLESSGNREQYFGPGTRLTVT.

This clone was recorded a few times. The chain combines TRBV27 with TRBJ2-7; TRBD1 matches at 9 bases. The CDR3 covers 15 residues. V shed 5 bases and J 1 base; nucleotides not matched to a gene: 6. Germline V gene data show CDR1 as MNHEY and CDR2 as SMNVEV (reference sequence). CDR3 sequence (DNA): TGTGCCAGCAGTAAACCGGGACAGGGATCCTACGAGCAGTACTTC. Its protein product is CASSKPGQGSYEQYF.

This chain links TRBV29-1 with TRBJ2-3; 9 bases line up with TRBD1. V was clipped by 1 base and J by 12 bases; unmatched bases: 2. Looked up from germline, CDR1 is SQVTM and CDR2 is ANQGSEA. The CDR3 sequence is 11 residues long. As DNA, the CDR3 is TGCAGCGTTGAAGCGGGACAGGGCCAGTATTTT. This translates into CSVEAGQGQYF.

This CDR3 is CASSLVGTSGSGTDTQYF. The CDR3, as DNA: TGTGCCAGCAGCTTAGTGGGGACTAGCGGGAGTGGGACAGATACGCAGTATTTT. This rearrangement joins TRBV7-2 to TRBJ2-3; 14 nucleotides match TRBD2. This CDR3 is built from 18 residues. With V trimmed by 1 base and J by 3 bases, 6 bases remained unmatched. CDR1 SGHTA and CDR2 FQGNSA come from the germline V gene.